The 8 T cell receptor beta chains presented below share a single source sample, sequenced in a study of blood T cell repertoires in COVID-19. Assay used: immunoSEQ multiplex PCR; TCRdb lists only in-frame clones, some missing. The data hold roughly 80,000 clones, with over 75% observed a single time. Sequencing was performed on peripheral blood. The receptors shown here come from an elderly man with acute or convalescent COVID-19.

The V and J genes are TRBV5-1 and TRBJ1-6, with D possibly matching TRBD1 (5 bases). Deletions cut 0 bases from V and 8 bases from J, with 18 bases between. This CDR3 region has 17 residues. From germline, CDR1 is SGHRS and CDR2 YFSETQ. The CDR3 spells CASSLERGGRLDSPLHF. The DNA for the CDR3 is TGCGCCAGCAGCTTGGAGCGGGGGGGGAGGCTCGATTCACCCCTCCACTTT.

The gene calls are TRBV3-1 (or the pseudogene TRBV3-2) and TRBJ2-5; 11 bases map to TRBD2. The V and J ends lost 0 bases and 1 base, in that order; junction bases with no gene match: 19. Germline CDR1 reads LGHDT; CDR2 reads YNNKEL (reference sequence). This CDR3 is built from 22 residues. Here the CDR3 reads CASSQEGIAGGLGPAPQETQYF. DNA of the CDR3: TGTGCCAGCAGCCAAGAGGGAATAGCGGGGGGGCTGGGGCCAGCCCCCCAAGAGACCCAGTACTTC.

The chain carries TRBV25-1 and TRBJ1-2; maybe TRBD1 (6 bases). CDR3 length equals 14 residues. V was cut by 3 bases and J by 5 bases, with 13 bases left in between. Per germline, CDR1 MGHDK and CDR2 SYGVNS. The CDR3 protein is CASSDSAGVYGYTF. In DNA, the CDR3 is TGTGCCAGCAGTGACTCGGCAGGGGTATATGGCTACACCTTC.

The V gene is TRBV11-3, the J gene TRBJ1-6; D call uncertain. The CDR3 has 14 amino acids. V was shortened by 1 base and J by 7 bases, with 8 bases between the two germline ends. The V gene's germline CDR1 is SGHNT and CDR2 YENEEA. The CDR3 DNA sequence: TGTGCCAGCAGCTTAGCCCCGGAGAATTCACCCCTCCACTTT. This sequence encodes CASSLAPENSPLHF.

J is TRBJ1-2 and V is TRBV19; 8 bases are a match to TRBD1. From germline, CDR1 is LNHDA and CDR2 SQIVND (reference sequence). The J segment lost 2 bases and the V segment lost 5 bases, leaving 7 bases of the junction unmatched. The CDR3 length is 15 residues. The CDR3 spells CASSPPDRANYGYTF. The CDR3 coding sequence is TGTGCCAGTAGTCCCCCGGACAGGGCGAACTATGGCTACACCTTC. Full variable domain (rest looked up from reference TRBV19 and TRBJ1-2): DGGITQSPKYLFRKEGQNVTLSCEQNLNHDAMYWYRQDPGQGLRLIYYSQIVNDFQKGDIAEGYSVSREKKESFPLTVTSAQKNPTAFYLCASSPPDRANYGYTFGSGTRLTVV.

The gene calls are TRBV6-6 and TRBJ2-7; 9 bases line up with TRBD2. V shed 7 bases, J shed 0 bases, and the junction held 7 bases outside the gene matches. Per the germline V gene, CDR1 is MNHNY and CDR2 is SVGAGI (reference sequence). The CDR3 has 15 residues. The CDR3 DNA reads TGTGCCAGCATCACAAAGCGGGGGGCCTCCTACGAGCAGTACTTC. This translates into CASITKRGASYEQYF.

The rearrangement uses TRBV5-1 and TRBJ1-1, with D possibly matching TRBD1 (5 bases). V lost 6 bases and J 0 bases, leaving 15 bases between the germline ends. This CDR3 is 15 amino acids long. The germline gives CDR1 SGHRS, CDR2 YFSETQ. In nucleotides, the CDR3 is TGCGCCAGCAAGCGGGGCGAGACCATGAACACTGAAGCTTTCTTT. Translating it yields CASKRGETMNTEAFF. The full variable domain, completed using reference TRBV5-1 and TRBJ1-1, is KAGVTQTPRYLIKTRGQQVTLSCSPISGHRSVSWYQQTPGQGLQFLFEYFSETQRNKGNFPGRFSGRQFSNSRSEMNVSTLELGDSALYLCASKRGETMNTEAFFGQGTRLTVV.

In its sample, this clone was seen a few times. V gene TRBV5-1 combines with J gene TRBJ1-5, with a weak D call TRBD1 (6 bases). CDR1 and CDR2 (germline): SGHRS, YFSETQ. This CDR3 spans 14 amino acids. Trimming took 4 bases from V and 9 from J, leaving 17 bases between them. The CDR3 loop reads CASSTGQPSGPQHF. The CDR3 nucleotides read TGCGCCAGCAGCACCGGACAGCCGAGCGGGCCCCAGCATTTT.